This T cell receptor (beta chain) was captured in a study of blood T cells in healthy people across ages. Approximately 9.1 milliliters was the volume of peripheral blood drawn from each donor. The count of this clonotype is one. The antigen is undetermined. Study findings and constraints: Aged donors had fewer naive CD4+ cells and lower diversity than long-lived donors. Unsorted PBMCs blocked a conclusive comparison of naive and antigen-experienced cells.

A second about 6 to 12 cycle PCR used barcoded and J-beta primers. All cDNA molecules were each tagged by a template-switch adaptor with 12 random nucleotides. Using its own MiXCR run on the 5' RACE reads, TCRdb lists one record per CDR3 protein. The sample contains approximately 900,000 distinct CDR3 sequences, around 49% of which appear only once. The germline V gene has CDR1 SGHRS and CDR2 YFSETQ. This CDR3 comprises 15 residues. J was trimmed by 2 bases and V by 3 bases; bases with no gene match: 6. This TCR was sampled from a man aged 25 to 40 in good health. Sequencing used blood. This chain joins TRBV5-1 and TRBJ2-5, with 8 bases aligning to TRBD2. CDR3 loop: CASSSQRGPQETQYF. The CDR3 nucleotides are TGCGCCAGCAGCTCCCAGCGGGGGCCGCAAGAGACCCAGTACTTC. Complete variable domain (other parts from reference TRBV5-1 and TRBJ2-5): KAGVTQTPRYLIKTRGQQVTLSCSPISGHRSVSWYQQTPGQGLQFLFEYFSETQRNKGNFPGRFSGRQFSNSRSEMNVSTLELGDSALYLCASSSQRGPQETQYFGPGTRLLVL.